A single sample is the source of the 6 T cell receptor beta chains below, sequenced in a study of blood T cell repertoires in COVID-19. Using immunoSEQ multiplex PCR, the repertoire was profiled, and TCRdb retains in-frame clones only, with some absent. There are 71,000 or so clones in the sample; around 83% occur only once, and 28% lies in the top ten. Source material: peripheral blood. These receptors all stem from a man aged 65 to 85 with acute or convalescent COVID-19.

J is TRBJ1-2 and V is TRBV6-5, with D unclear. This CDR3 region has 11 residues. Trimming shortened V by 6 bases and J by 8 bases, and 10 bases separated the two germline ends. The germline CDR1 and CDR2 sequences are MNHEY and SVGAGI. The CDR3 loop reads CASRDGGGYTF. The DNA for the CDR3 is TGTGCCAGCAGGGATGGCGGGGGCTACACCTTC.

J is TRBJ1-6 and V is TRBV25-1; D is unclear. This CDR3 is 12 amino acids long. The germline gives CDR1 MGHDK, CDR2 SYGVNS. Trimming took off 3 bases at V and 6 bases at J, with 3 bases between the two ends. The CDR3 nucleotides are TGTGCCAGCAGTGACCTTAATTCACCCCTCCACTTT. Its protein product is CASSDLNSPLHF.

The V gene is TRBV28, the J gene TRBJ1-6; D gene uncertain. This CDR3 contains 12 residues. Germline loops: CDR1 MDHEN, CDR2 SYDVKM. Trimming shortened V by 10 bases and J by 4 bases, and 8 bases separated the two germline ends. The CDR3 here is CATREYNSPLHF. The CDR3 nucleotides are TGTGCCACTCGGGAGTATAATTCACCCCTCCACTTT.

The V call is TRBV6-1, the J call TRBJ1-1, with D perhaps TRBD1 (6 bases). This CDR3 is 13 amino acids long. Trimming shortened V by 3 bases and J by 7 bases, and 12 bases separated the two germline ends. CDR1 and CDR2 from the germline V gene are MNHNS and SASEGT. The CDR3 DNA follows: TGTGCCAGCAGTGAGCCGCAGGGGCGTGAAGCTTTCTTT. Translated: CASSEPQGREAFF.

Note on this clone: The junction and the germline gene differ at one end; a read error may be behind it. For the CDR3, the DNA is TGTGCCAGCAGGGAAGCCGGGGACACGAGCTTC. Translating it yields CASREAGDTSF. The rearrangement joins TRBV6-1 to TRBJ1-2; maybe TRBD1 (6 bases). This CDR3 comprises 11 residues. CDR1 and CDR2 from the germline V gene are MNHNS and SASEGT.

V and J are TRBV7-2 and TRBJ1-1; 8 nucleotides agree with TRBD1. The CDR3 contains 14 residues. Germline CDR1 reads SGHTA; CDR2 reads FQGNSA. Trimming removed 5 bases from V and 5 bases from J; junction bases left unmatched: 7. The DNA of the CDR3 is TGTGCCAGCAGCGTAGACAGGGGCGGAACTGAAGCTTTCTTT. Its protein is CASSVDRGGTEAFF. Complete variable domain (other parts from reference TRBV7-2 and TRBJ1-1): GAGVSQSPSNKVTEKGKDVELRCDPISGHTALYWYRQSLGQGLEFLIYFQGNSAPDKSGLPSDRFSAERTGGSVSTLTIQRTQQEDSAVYLCASSVDRGGTEAFFGQGTRLTVV.